The 29 T cell receptor beta chains given below trace back to one sample, sequenced in a study of T-cell reconstitution after alpha-beta-depleted transplantation in children. TCRbeta library preparation incorporated unique molecular identifiers. TCRdb reprocessed the PCR reads via MiXCR and lists one record per CDR3 protein. The table records 300,000 or so distinct CDR3 sequences, more than 9% of them present only once. The specimen was PBMCs from the stem cell graft donor, collected from the stem cell graft. The receptors were sampled from a human donor who donated a stem cell graft to a child with SCID.

This clonotype was detected ten times or more. This rearrangement joins TRBV20-1 to TRBJ2-1; 7 nucleotides match TRBD2. The germline V gene encodes CDR1 DFQATT and CDR2 SNEGSKA (reference sequence). V dropped 1 base and J dropped 10; count of bases not matched to a gene: 7. The CDR3 is made up of 13 amino acids. CDR3 DNA: TGCAGTGCTAGAGTGACGGGGGGATGGGAGCAGTTCTTC. This gives the protein CSARVTGGWEQFF.

This clonotype was counted many times. V usage is TRBV20-1 and J usage is TRBJ2-3; D might be TRBD2 (6 bases). V lost 0 bases to trimming and J lost 3 bases, with 7 bases between them. Germline-derived CDR1 and CDR2 are DFQATT and SNEGSKA (reference sequence). This CDR3 comprises 13 residues. The CDR3 nucleotides read TGCAGTGCTAGAGATGGACTAACAGATACGCAGTATTTT. Its translation: CSARDGLTDTQYF.

This chain links TRBV12-3 or TRBV12-4 with TRBJ2-5; possibly TRBD2 for D (6 bases). Trimming removed 3 bases from V and 2 bases from J, with 13 bases in between. The length of the CDR3 is 15 residues. This chain's CDR3 is CASSFGGALQETQYF. CDR3 coding DNA: TGTGCCAGCAGTTTTGGCGGGGCCCTTCAAGAGACCCAGTACTTC.

This clonotype has a handful of counts. This chain connects TRBV5-1 to TRBJ2-7; D uncertain. This CDR3 region has 13 residues. V lost 3 bases, J lost 5 bases, and 12 bases lay in between. CDR1 and CDR2 (germline): SGHRS, YFSETQ. The CDR3 region has the DNA TGCGCCAGCAGCTCTATGACGAGTGACGAGCAGTACTTC. It specifies CASSSMTSDEQYF.

This clonotype has more than one count but fewer than ten. The chain couples TRBV5-1 to TRBJ2-7; 9 bases are a match to TRBD2. V was clipped by 4 bases and J by 7 bases; unmatched bases: 9. CDR1 SGHRS and CDR2 YFSETQ come from the germline V gene. The CDR3 sequence is 14 residues long. CDR3 residues: CASSPGTSMGEQYF. The CDR3 DNA is TGCGCCAGCAGCCCCGGGACTAGCATGGGGGAGCAGTACTTC.

The chain uses TRBV2 and TRBJ2-5; possibly TRBD2 for D (5 bases). Per the germline V gene, CDR1 is SNHLY and CDR2 is FYNNEI. The length of the CDR3 is 13 residues. V dropped 4 bases and J dropped 5 bases, with 11 bases sitting between them. CDR3 amino acids: CASSAEGPETQYF. The CDR3 DNA follows: TGTGCCAGCAGTGCCGAGGGTCCGGAGACCCAGTACTTC.

On this clonotype: A much larger clonotype is one base distant, so this may be a read error. This CDR3 reads CASSKGASSSTDTQYF. CDR3 DNA: TGCGCCAGCAGCAAGGGGGCATCGTCTAGCACAGATACGCAGTATTTT. This chain joins TRBV4-1 and TRBJ2-3; 7 bases match TRBD1. Trimming cost V 5 bases and J 0 bases; bases outside gene matches: 8. CDR1 and CDR2 (germline): MGHRA, YSYEKL. This CDR3 comprises 16 residues.

This clonotype was seen a handful of times. V usage is TRBV12-3 or TRBV12-4 and J usage is TRBJ1-2, with 8 bases that match TRBD1. J gave up 4 bases and V 6 bases, and 7 bases lay outside the gene matches. The CDR3 contains 14 residues. The CDR3 reads CASRPGGMGYGYTF. The CDR3 region has the DNA TGTGCCAGCAGGCCAGGGGGCATGGGCTATGGCTACACCTTC.

The CDR3 nucleotides are TGCAGTGCTAGCCAGGGCTTTGACATTCAGTACTTC. Translating gives CSASQGFDIQYF. The V call is TRBV20-1, the J call TRBJ2-4, with D possibly matching TRBD1 (5 bases). CDR3 length equals 12 residues. Germline CDR1 and CDR2: DFQATT and SNEGSKA (reference sequence). V was pared by 3 bases and J by 8 bases, with 11 bases between.

This clonotype was observed a few times. The chain couples TRBV3-1 to TRBJ2-2; TRBD1 matches 9 bases. The CDR3 spans 16 residues. With 5 bases clipped from V and 6 bases from J, the junction kept 10 bases outside the gene matches. CDR1 and CDR2 from the germline V gene are LGHDT and YNNKEL (reference sequence). The CDR3 loop reads CASSFTGTGRPGELFF. CDR3 DNA sequence: TGTGCCAGCAGCTTCACCGGGACAGGGCGACCCGGGGAGCTGTTTTTT.

This clonotype has only a few counts. The CDR3 protein is CASCQLNQPQHF. For the CDR3, the DNA is TGTGCCAGCTGCCAGCTCAATCAGCCCCAGCATTTT. This rearrangement joins TRBV6-1 to TRBJ1-5; D is undetermined. Trimming removed 8 bases from V and 3 bases from J, with 8 bases in between. The V gene's germline CDR1 is MNHNS and CDR2 SASEGT. This CDR3 has 12 amino acids.

This sequence joins TRBV20-1 and TRBJ2-1, with a tentative D call TRBD1 (6 bases). Germline values: CDR1 DFQATT, CDR2 SNEGSKA (reference sequence). Trimming took off 2 bases at V and 5 bases at J, with 7 bases between the two ends. This CDR3 has 12 amino acids. CDR3 sequence reads: CSARRTDNEQFF. DNA of the CDR3: TGCAGTGCTAGACGGACAGACAATGAGCAGTTCTTC.

The chain combines TRBV7-8 with TRBJ1-5; D is perhaps TRBD1 (5 bases). CDR1 and CDR2 from the germline V gene are SGHVS and FQNEAQ. CDR3 length equals 16 residues. Trimming shortened V by 10 bases and J by 2 bases, and 21 bases separated the two germline ends. As DNA, the CDR3 is TGTGCCACTTCGGGGCTGGGTATTAGAGGCAATCAGCCCCAGCATTTT. It is translated as CATSGLGIRGNQPQHF. The full variable domain, rest sourced from reference TRBV7-8 and TRBJ1-5, is GAGVSQSPRYKVAKRGQDVALRCDPISGHVSLFWYQQALGQGPEFLTYFQNEAQLDKSGLPSDRFFAERPEGSVSTLKIQRTQQEDSAVYLCATSGLGIRGNQPQHFGDGTRLSIL.

There are many counts of this clonotype. The J gene is TRBJ2-3, the V gene TRBV7-3, with 10 bases that match TRBD2. This CDR3 spans 15 amino acids. CDR1 SGHTA and CDR2 FQGTGA come from the germline V gene. The V gene end was trimmed by 5 bases and the J gene end by 4 bases; junction bases not matched to a gene: 6. Here the CDR3 reads CASSISGGAADTQYF. The CDR3, as DNA: TGTGCCAGCAGCATAAGCGGGGGGGCCGCAGATACGCAGTATTTT.

The chain recombines TRBV7-9 with TRBJ2-5; weak D call: TRBD1 (5 bases). The V end lost 5 bases, the J end lost 2 bases, and 6 bases lay between the germline ends. This CDR3 has 12 amino acids. Germline V gene sequence: CDR1 SEHNR, CDR2 FQNEAQ (reference sequence). CDR3 in amino acids: CASSRTQETQYF. The CDR3 DNA is TGTGCCAGCAGCCGGACACAAGAGACCCAGTACTTC.

In its sample, this clonotype was seen many times. The CDR3 region has the DNA TGTGCCAGCAGTCCGGGGCTCACTAGCACAGATACGCAGTATTTT. Residues: CASSPGLTSTDTQYF. This chain links TRBV2 with TRBJ2-3; D assignment may be TRBD1 or TRBD2 (5 bases each). The germline V gene has CDR1 SNHLY and CDR2 FYNNEI. Between the trimmed V and J ends, which lost 5 bases and 0 bases, there was a span of 12 bases. The CDR3 extends over 15 amino acids.

Here the CDR3 reads CASSPVFGRGVTDTQYF. The CDR3 nucleotides are TGTGCCAGCAGCCCCGTGTTCGGGCGGGGGGTCACAGATACGCAGTATTTT. This chain connects TRBV4-2 to TRBJ2-3; 8 bases agree with TRBD2. The germline gives CDR1 LGHNA, CDR2 YNFKEQ. Unmatched junction bases numbered 11, after V lost 4 bases and J lost 2 bases. The CDR3 is 17 amino acids.

This clonotype was found a few times. This chain links TRBV7-2 with TRBJ2-7, with 8 bases that match TRBD2. V trimming: 4 bases; J trimming: 3 bases; junction bases outside the gene matches: 5. This CDR3 region has 14 residues. Germline V gene sequence: CDR1 SGHTA, CDR2 FQGNSA. The CDR3, as DNA: TGTGCCAGCAGCTCCAAGGGACTAGACTACGAGCAGTACTTC. Its translation is CASSSKGLDYEQYF.

The V call is TRBV20-1, the J call TRBJ2-6; D ambiguous. This CDR3 has 15 amino acids. Trimming pared 1 base from V and 4 bases from J, leaving 11 bases between. Germline loops: CDR1 DFQATT, CDR2 SNEGSKA (reference sequence). The CDR3 here is CSARARISGANVLTF. In nucleotides, the CDR3 is TGCAGTGCTAGAGCTCGGATCTCCGGGGCCAACGTCCTGACTTTC.

This clonotype has only a few counts. The chain recombines TRBV20-1 with TRBJ2-7, with TRBD1 matching over 9 bases. CDR1 DFQATT and CDR2 SNEGSKA come from the germline V gene (reference sequence). The CDR3 loop spans 12 amino acids. The V gene end was trimmed by 5 bases and the J gene end by 7 bases; junction bases not matched to a gene: 6. CDR3 bases: TGCAGTGCTCGGACAGGGGCGGGTGAGCAGTACTTC. It translates to CSARTGAGEQYF.

V and J are TRBV3-1 and TRBJ2-5; D ambiguous. The germline V gene encodes CDR1 LGHDT and CDR2 YNNKEL (reference sequence). The CDR3 length is 15 residues. V was clipped by 0 bases and J by 2 bases, with 10 bases between them. The CDR3 protein is CASSQDRVAQETQYF. CDR3 coding DNA: TGTGCCAGCAGCCAAGATCGGGTAGCACAAGAGACCCAGTACTTC.

Remarks on this clonotype: Given the absence of the conserved phenylalanine or tryptophan at the CDR3 end, a read error is likely. This chain connects TRBV7-4 to TRBJ2-7, with 7 bases lining up with TRBD1. Losses at the gene ends were 2 bases for V and 2 bases for J; bases not matched to a gene: 9. The CDR3 has 16 amino acids. Germline V gives CDR1 SGHVT, CDR2 SQSDAQ. The CDR3 here is CASSLPHRDSTYEQYL. For the CDR3, the DNA is TGTGCCAGCAGCTTACCCCACAGGGACAGCACCTACGAGCAGTACTTA.

The chain is built from TRBV10-2 and TRBJ2-1; a weak D match, TRBD1 (6 bases). CDR1 and CDR2 from the germline V gene are WSHSY and SAAADI. V lost 5 bases to trimming and J lost 2 bases, with 13 bases between them. This CDR3 has 15 amino acids. CDR3 nucleotides: TGCGCCAGCAGTAATGTAGGGGGTACCTACAATGAGCAGTTCTTC. Translating it yields CASSNVGGTYNEQFF.

This clonotype was found many times. The V gene is TRBV5-1, the J gene TRBJ2-7; tentative D call: TRBD1 (6 bases). V was pared by 5 bases and J by 2 bases, with 14 bases between. Germline V gene lookup returns CDR1 SGHRS and CDR2 YFSETQ. The CDR3 extends over 14 amino acids. In DNA, the CDR3 is TGCGCCAGCAGGTTGAGGACAGCGCCCTACGAGCAGTACTTC. Translating it yields CASRLRTAPYEQYF.

The chain has TRBV9 and TRBJ1-6, with TRBD1 matching 7 bases. This CDR3 region has 14 residues. J lost 6 bases, V lost 6 bases, and 6 bases had no gene match. Germline-derived CDR1 and CDR2 are SGDLS and YYNGEE. The CDR3 here is CASTRTGRNSPLHF. The CDR3 DNA reads TGTGCCAGCACCAGGACAGGTCGTAATTCACCCCTCCACTTT.

This clonotype was observed a handful of times. The rearrangement links TRBV12-3 or TRBV12-4 to TRBJ1-2, with TRBD1 matching over 8 bases. V was clipped by 6 bases and J by 6 bases; unmatched bases: 9. The length of the CDR3 is 14 residues. CDR3 nucleotides: TGTGCCAGCAGGCAGGGGGCTTATACGGATGGCTACACCTTC. The encoded protein is CASRQGAYTDGYTF.

This clonotype appeared many times. The chain has TRBV6-1 and TRBJ2-2; D is tentatively TRBD1 or TRBD2 (5 bases each). Trimming shortened V by 5 bases and J by 5 bases, and 15 bases separated the two germline ends. This CDR3 is built from 15 residues. Germline CDR1 MNHNS, CDR2 SASEGT. The CDR3 loop reads CASSPHEGRTGELFF. The CDR3 region has the DNA TGTGCCAGCAGTCCTCACGAGGGGCGAACCGGGGAGCTGTTTTTT.

This clonotype was seen at least ten times. The rearrangement uses TRBV3-1 and TRBJ2-1; 7 bases are a match to TRBD2. V was clipped by 5 bases and J by 4 bases; unmatched bases: 11. In germline, CDR1 is LGHDT, CDR2 YNNKEL (reference sequence). This CDR3 is 16 amino acids long. The CDR3: CASSSTSGAGYNEQFF. Here the CDR3 DNA reads TGTGCCAGCAGCTCAACGAGCGGGGCTGGTTACAATGAGCAGTTCTTC.

This clonotype was observed a handful of times. The chain has TRBV12-5 and TRBJ1-1, with 8 bases lining up with TRBD1. The CDR3 consists of 15 residues. Germline CDR1 is LGHNT and CDR2 is FRNRAP. J lost 5 bases, V lost 2 bases, and 7 bases had no gene match. CDR3 bases: TGTGCTAGTGGTTTGATAGGACAGGGAAGGACTGAAGCTTTCTTT. Translated: CASGLIGQGRTEAFF. The full variable domain, its missing parts supplied by reference TRBV12-5 and TRBJ1-1, is DARVTQTPRHKVTEMGQEVTMRCQPILGHNTVFWYRQTMMQGLELLAYFRNRAPLDDSGMPKDRFSAEMPDATLATLKIQPSEPRDSAVYFCASGLIGQGRTEAFFGQGTRLTVV.